This passage covers 14 T cell receptor beta chains from one sample sequenced in a study of PD-L1 blockade in urothelial cancer. Clones were sequenced by immunoSEQ multiplex PCR, and TCRdb holds only the in-frame ones, with some missing. The data contain approximately 71,000 clones, 85% to 90% of them singletons. The specimen was PBMCs, collected around atezolizumab (anti-PD-L1) treatment. These receptors were collected from a man aged 60 to 69 with urothelial cancer.

A single count supports this clone. This chain joins TRBV5-1 and TRBJ2-5; 8 nucleotides agree with TRBD1. From germline, CDR1 is SGHRS and CDR2 YFSETQ. The CDR3 runs 14 residues. Germline trimming cut 4 bases from V and 5 bases from J; bases unmatched to any gene: 7. CDR3: CASSPLQGAETQYF. The CDR3 DNA reads as TGCGCCAGCAGCCCCCTGCAGGGGGCGGAGACCCAGTACTTC.

The rearrangement joins TRBV21-1 to TRBJ2-6; the table assigns TRBD2, which was not confirmed against the DNA. TRBV21-1 is described as a pseudogene. The CDR3 is made up of 18 amino acids. CDR3 nucleotide sequence: TGTGCCAGCAGCCCACGAAAGGAGTTCCCTTCTGGGGCCAACGTCCTGACTTTC. The encoded protein is CASSPRKEFPSGANVLTF.

The chain has TRBV9 and TRBJ1-4; D not certain. The CDR3 covers 15 residues. Germline V gene lookup returns CDR1 SGDLS and CDR2 YYNGEE. The V and J ends lost 5 bases and 7 bases respectively, with 18 bases between them. The CDR3 DNA reads as TGTGCCAGCAGTCCTATTCGGGGATTCGGTGAAAAACTGTTTTTT. It translates to CASSPIRGFGEKLFF.

The chain carries TRBV18 and TRBJ1-1; D is possibly TRBD1 (6 bases). In germline, CDR1 is KGHSH, CDR2 LQKENI. CDR3 length: 15 amino acids. Trimming left V 1 base short and J 5 bases short, with 14 bases between. The chain's CDR3 is CASSPRTGTETEAFF. The CDR3 region has the DNA TGTGCCAGCTCACCACGTACAGGGACGGAAACTGAAGCTTTCTTT.

The rearrangement links TRBV6-5 to TRBJ1-2; D is ambiguous. The CDR3 contains 12 residues. Germline loops: CDR1 MNHEY, CDR2 SVGAGI. V was pared by 6 bases and J by 0 bases, with 5 bases between. For the CDR3, the DNA is TGTGCCAGCAGGGCAACTAACTATGGCTACACCTTC. Its translation is CASRATNYGYTF.

The chain combines TRBV10-1 with TRBJ1-6, with TRBD1 identical over 7 bases. V shed 3 bases, J shed 10 bases, and the junction held 6 bases outside the gene matches. The germline V gene has CDR1 WNHNN and CDR2 SYGVQD (reference sequence). The CDR3 spans 14 residues. CDR3 bases: TGCGCCAGCAGTGATGGGACAGATCTATCACCCCTCCACTTT. Translating it yields CASSDGTDLSPLHF.

This chain connects TRBV5-4 to TRBJ1-2, with TRBD1 as a possible D gene (5 bases). Germline CDR1 and CDR2: SGHNT and YYREEE (reference sequence). The CDR3 runs 11 residues. Trimming pared 4 bases from V and 7 bases from J, leaving 8 bases between. CDR3 sequence (DNA): TGTGCCAGCAGCCGGAGGGGTGGCTACACCTTC. This gives the protein CASSRRGGYTF.

CDR3 residues: CASTHGGRLYEQYF. DNA for the CDR3: TGTGCCAGCACCCATGGGGGGAGACTCTACGAGCAGTACTTC. J is TRBJ2-7 and V is TRBV7-2, with D tentatively TRBD2 (6 bases). Trimming cost V 7 bases and J 3 bases, with 16 bases left between them. CDR1 and CDR2 (germline): SGHTA, FQGNSA. The CDR3 totals 14 residues.

J is TRBJ1-4 and V is TRBV10-3; D gene unclear. V gave up 4 bases and J gave up 8 bases, with 14 bases separating them. There are 14 residues in the CDR3. CDR1 is ENHRY, CDR2 SYGVKD, per germline. CDR3 sequence: CAISVEGLGEKLFF. The CDR3 nucleotides are TGTGCCATCAGTGTGGAGGGCTTGGGAGAAAAACTGTTTTTT.

This chain joins TRBV28 and TRBJ1-4; no definite D call. Germline lookup yields CDR1 MDHEN and CDR2 SYDVKM. The V end lost 7 bases, the J end lost 5 bases, and 17 bases lay between the germline ends. CDR3 size: 15 residues. CDR3 coding DNA: TGTGCCAGCACCCTTTCGGGGAGCGGGAATGAAAAACTGTTTTTT. Protein: CASTLSGSGNEKLFF.

This clone was seen more than once but under ten times. The chain recombines TRBV6-1 with TRBJ2-2, with D uncertain. Trimming stripped 6 bases from V and 0 bases from J, with 8 bases between. The V gene's germline CDR1 is MNHNS and CDR2 SASEGT. The CDR3 loop spans 14 amino acids. The CDR3 loop is CASRLATNTGELFF. The CDR3 DNA sequence: TGTGCCAGCAGGCTCGCTACGAACACCGGGGAGCTGTTTTTT.

V is TRBV6-1 and J is TRBJ1-2; TRBD1 is a possible D gene (6 bases). This CDR3 spans 14 amino acids. Germline CDR1 is MNHNS and CDR2 is SASEGT. Trimming pared 7 bases from V and 5 bases from J, leaving 17 bases between. The CDR3 DNA is TGTGCCAGCAATGACCCAGGGGCAGAATATGGCTACACCTTC. Translation: CASNDPGAEYGYTF.

The chain employs TRBV7-8 and TRBJ2-5; 11 bases align to TRBD2. V gave up 7 bases and J gave up 3 bases; unmatched junction bases: 13. CDR1 is SGHVS, CDR2 FQNEAQ, per germline. This CDR3 comprises 17 residues. The CDR3 DNA is TGTGCCAGCACCCTGGTCGGCTCTAGCGGGGGGAAAGAGACCCAGTACTTC. It encodes CASTLVGSSGGKETQYF.

The CDR3 DNA follows: TGCGCCAGCAGCTCCCCCGGGGGAGATGAGCAGTTCTTC. Residues: CASSSPGGDEQFF. J is TRBJ2-1 and V is TRBV5-1; D might be TRBD2 (6 bases). CDR3 length: 13 residues. Trimming took 3 bases from V and 8 from J, leaving 12 bases between them. Germline values: CDR1 SGHRS, CDR2 YFSETQ.